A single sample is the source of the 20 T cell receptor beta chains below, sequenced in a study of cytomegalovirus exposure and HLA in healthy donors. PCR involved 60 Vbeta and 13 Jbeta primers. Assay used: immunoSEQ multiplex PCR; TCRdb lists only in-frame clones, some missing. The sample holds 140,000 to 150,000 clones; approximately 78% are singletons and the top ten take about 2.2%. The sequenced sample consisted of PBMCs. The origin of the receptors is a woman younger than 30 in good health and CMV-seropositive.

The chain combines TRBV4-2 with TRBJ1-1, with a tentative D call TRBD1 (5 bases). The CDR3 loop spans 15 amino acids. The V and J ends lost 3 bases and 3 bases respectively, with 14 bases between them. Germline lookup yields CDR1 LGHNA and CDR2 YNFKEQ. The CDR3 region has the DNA TGTGCCAGCAGCCAGTCCAGGGTGGTTGACACTGAAGCTTTCTTT. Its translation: CASSQSRVVDTEAFF.

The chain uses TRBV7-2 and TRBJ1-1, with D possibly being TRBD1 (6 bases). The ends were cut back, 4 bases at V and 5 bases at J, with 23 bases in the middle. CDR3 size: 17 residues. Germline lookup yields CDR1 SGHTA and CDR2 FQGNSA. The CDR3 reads CASSSRGGPSWGTEAFF. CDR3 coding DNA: TGTGCCAGCAGCTCAAGGGGGGGCCCCAGTTGGGGTACTGAAGCTTTCTTT.

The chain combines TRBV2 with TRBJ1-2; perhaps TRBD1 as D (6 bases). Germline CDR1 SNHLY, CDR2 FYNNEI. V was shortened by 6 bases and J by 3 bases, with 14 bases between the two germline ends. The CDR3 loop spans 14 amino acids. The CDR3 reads CASRPDSRDYGYTF. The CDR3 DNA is TGTGCCAGCAGACCGGACAGCAGGGACTATGGCTACACCTTC. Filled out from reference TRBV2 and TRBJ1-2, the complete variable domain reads EPEVTQTPSHQVTQMGQEVILRCVPISNHLYFYWYRQILGQKVEFLVSFYNNEISEKSEIFDDQFSVERPDGSNFTLKIRSTKLEDSAMYFCASRPDSRDYGYTFGSGTRLTVV.

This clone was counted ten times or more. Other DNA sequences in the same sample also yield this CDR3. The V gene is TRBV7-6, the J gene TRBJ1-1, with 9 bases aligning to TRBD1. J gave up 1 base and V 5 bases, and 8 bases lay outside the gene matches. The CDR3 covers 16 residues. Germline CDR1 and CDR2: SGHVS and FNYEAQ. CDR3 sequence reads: CASSPRTGERNTEAFF. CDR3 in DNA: TGTGCCAGCAGCCCTCGGACAGGGGAGAGGAACACTGAAGCTTTCTTT.

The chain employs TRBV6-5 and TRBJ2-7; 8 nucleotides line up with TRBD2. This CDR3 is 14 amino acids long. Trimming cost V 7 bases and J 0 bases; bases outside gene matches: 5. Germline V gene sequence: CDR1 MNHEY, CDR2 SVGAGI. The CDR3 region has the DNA TGTGCCAGCATGAATAGCGGGGACTCCTACGAGCAGTACTTC. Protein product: CASMNSGDSYEQYF.

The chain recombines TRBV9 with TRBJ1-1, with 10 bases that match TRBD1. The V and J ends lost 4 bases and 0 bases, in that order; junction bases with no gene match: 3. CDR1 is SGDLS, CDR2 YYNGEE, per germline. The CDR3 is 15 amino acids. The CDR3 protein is CASSKTGGLNTEAFF. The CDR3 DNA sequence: TGTGCCAGCAGCAAGACAGGGGGCTTGAACACTGAAGCTTTCTTT.

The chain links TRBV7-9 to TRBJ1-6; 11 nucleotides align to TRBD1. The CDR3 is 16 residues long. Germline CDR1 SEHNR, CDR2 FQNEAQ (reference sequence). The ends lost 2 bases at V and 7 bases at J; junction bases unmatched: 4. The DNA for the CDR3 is TGTGCCAGCAGCTTAAGGGGACAGGGGGGAAATTCACCCCTCCACTTT. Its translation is CASSLRGQGGNSPLHF. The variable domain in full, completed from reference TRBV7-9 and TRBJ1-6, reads DTGVSQNPRHKITKRGQNVTFRCDPISEHNRLYWYRQTLGQGPEFLTYFQNEAQLEKSRLLSDRFSAERPKGSFSTLEIQRTEQGDSAMYLCASSLRGQGGNSPLHFGNGTRLTVT.

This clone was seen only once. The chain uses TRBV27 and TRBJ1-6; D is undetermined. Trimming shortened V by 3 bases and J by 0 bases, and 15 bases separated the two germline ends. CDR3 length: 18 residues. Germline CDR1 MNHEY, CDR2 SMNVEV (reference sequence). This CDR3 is CASSFGPPGSSYNSPLHF. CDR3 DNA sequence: TGTGCCAGCAGTTTTGGACCGCCGGGAAGCTCCTATAATTCACCCCTCCACTTT.

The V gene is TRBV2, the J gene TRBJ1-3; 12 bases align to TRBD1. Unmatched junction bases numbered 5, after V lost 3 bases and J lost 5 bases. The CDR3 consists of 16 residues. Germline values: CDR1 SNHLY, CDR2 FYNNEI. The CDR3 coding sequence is TGTGCCAGCAGTGATCTGGGACAGGGGGCGAGAAACACCATATATTTT. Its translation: CASSDLGQGARNTIYF.

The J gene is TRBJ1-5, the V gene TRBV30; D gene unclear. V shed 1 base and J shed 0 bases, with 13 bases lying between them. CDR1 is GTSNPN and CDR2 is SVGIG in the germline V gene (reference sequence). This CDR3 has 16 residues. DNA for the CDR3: TGTGCCTGGAGTGCCGGGATTTACTATAGCAATCAGCCCCAGCATTTT. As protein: CAWSAGIYYSNQPQHF.

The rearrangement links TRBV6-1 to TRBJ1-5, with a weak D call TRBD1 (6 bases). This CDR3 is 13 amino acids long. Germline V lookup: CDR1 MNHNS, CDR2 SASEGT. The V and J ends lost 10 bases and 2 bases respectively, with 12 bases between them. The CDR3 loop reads CATRAGGNQPQHF. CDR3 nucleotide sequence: TGTGCCACCCGGGCAGGGGGCAATCAGCCCCAGCATTTT.

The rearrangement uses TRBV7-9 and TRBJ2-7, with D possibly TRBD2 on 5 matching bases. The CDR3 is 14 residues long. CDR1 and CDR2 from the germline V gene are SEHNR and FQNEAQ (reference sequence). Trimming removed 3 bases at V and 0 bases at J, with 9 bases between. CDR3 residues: CASSFMGSSYEQYF. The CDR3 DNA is TGTGCCAGCAGCTTTATGGGGAGCTCCTACGAGCAGTACTTC. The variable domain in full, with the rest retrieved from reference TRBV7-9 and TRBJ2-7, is DTGVSQNPRHKITKRGQNVTFRCDPISEHNRLYWYRQTLGQGPEFLTYFQNEAQLEKSRLLSDRFSAERPKGSFSTLEIQRTEQGDSAMYLCASSFMGSSYEQYFGPGTRLTVT.

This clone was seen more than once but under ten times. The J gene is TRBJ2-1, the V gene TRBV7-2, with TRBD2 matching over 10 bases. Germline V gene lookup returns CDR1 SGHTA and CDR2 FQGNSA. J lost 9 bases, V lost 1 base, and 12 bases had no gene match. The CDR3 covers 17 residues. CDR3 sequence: CASSLDPAGGPLSEQFF. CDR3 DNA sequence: TGTGCCAGCAGCTTAGACCCAGCGGGGGGGCCGCTAAGTGAGCAGTTCTTC. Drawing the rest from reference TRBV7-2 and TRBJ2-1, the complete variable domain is GAGVSQSPSNKVTEKGKDVELRCDPISGHTALYWYRQSLGQGLEFLIYFQGNSAPDKSGLPSDRFSAERTGGSVSTLTIQRTQQEDSAVYLCASSLDPAGGPLSEQFFGPGTRLTVL.

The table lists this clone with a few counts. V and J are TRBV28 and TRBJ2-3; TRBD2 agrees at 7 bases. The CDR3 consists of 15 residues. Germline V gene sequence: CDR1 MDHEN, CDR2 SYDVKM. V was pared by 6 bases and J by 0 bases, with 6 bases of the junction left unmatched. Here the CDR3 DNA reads TGTGCCAGCAGCCGCGGGGGTCAGAGCACAGATACGCAGTATTTT. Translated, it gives CASSRGGQSTDTQYF. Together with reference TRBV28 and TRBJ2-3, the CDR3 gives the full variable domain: DVKVTQSSRYLVKRTGEKVFLECVQDMDHENMFWYRQDPGLGLRLIYFSYDVKMKEKGDIPEGYSVSREKKERFSLILESASTNQTSMYLCASSRGGQSTDTQYFGPGTRLTVL.

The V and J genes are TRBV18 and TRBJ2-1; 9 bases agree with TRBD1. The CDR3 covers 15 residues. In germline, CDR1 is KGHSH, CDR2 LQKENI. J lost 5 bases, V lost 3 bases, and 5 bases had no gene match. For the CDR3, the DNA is TGTGCCAGCTCACCGCTACAGGGGGCTAACAATGAGCAGTTCTTC. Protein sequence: CASSPLQGANNEQFF.

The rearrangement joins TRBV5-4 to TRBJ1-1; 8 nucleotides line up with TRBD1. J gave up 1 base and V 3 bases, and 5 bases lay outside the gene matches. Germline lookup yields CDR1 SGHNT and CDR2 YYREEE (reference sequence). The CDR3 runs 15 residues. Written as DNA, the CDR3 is TGTGCCAGCAGCTCCCAGGGGGCCTGGAACACTGAAGCTTTCTTT. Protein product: CASSSQGAWNTEAFF. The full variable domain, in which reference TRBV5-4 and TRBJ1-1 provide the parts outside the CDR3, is ETGVTQSPTHLIKTRGQQVTLRCSSQSGHNTVSWYQQALGQGPQFIFQYYREEENGRGNFPPRFSGLQFPNYSSELNVNALELDDSALYLCASSSQGAWNTEAFFGQGTRLTVV.

The CDR3 sequence: CASSQERGRTGNTIYF. The CDR3 DNA sequence: TGCGCCAGCAGCCAAGAGAGGGGGCGGACTGGAAACACCATATATTTT. The chain carries TRBV4-3 and TRBJ1-3, with TRBD1 identical over 7 bases. The germline V gene has CDR1 LGHNA and CDR2 YSLEER. V was pared by 0 bases and J by 2 bases, with 4 bases of the junction left unmatched. This CDR3 has 16 amino acids.

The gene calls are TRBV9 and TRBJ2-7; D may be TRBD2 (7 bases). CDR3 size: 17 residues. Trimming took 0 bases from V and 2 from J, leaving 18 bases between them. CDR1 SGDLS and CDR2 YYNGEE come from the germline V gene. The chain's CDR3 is CASSVAGRGAGTYEQYF. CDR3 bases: TGTGCCAGCAGCGTAGCCGGTCGGGGGGCAGGCACCTACGAGCAGTACTTC.

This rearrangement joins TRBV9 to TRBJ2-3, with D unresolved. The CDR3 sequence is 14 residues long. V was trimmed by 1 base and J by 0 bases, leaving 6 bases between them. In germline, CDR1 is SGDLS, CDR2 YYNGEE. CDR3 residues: CASSVSPSTDTQYF. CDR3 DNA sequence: TGTGCCAGCAGCGTAAGCCCTAGCACAGATACGCAGTATTTT.

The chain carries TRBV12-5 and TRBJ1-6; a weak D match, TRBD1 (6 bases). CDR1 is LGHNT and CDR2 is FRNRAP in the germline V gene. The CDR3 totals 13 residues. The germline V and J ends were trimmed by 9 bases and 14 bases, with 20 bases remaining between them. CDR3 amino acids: CARRQVLVVALHF. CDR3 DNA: TGTGCTAGGAGACAGGTCCTCGTGGTGGCCCTCCACTTT.